The clone carrying this T cell receptor beta chain has just a few counts. TCRdb processed the 5' RACE reads anew with MiXCR; each CDR3 protein has one entry. The sample includes under 120,000 distinct CDR3 sequences, around 24% of them seen just once. This sample was included in a study of CD8 T cells in ankylosing spondylitis. Germline CDR1 SGHNT, CDR2 YENEEA. CDR3 length equals 13 residues. V was trimmed by 0 bases and J by 9 bases, leaving 6 bases between them. The sequenced sample was synovial fluid, either unsorted or a sorted T cell fraction (not recorded which). The origin of this receptor is a male donor with ankylosing spondylitis. V is TRBV11-3 and J is TRBJ1-6; D uncertain. CDR3 region: CASSLETGSPLHF. The CDR3 DNA reads as TGTGCCAGCAGCTTAGAAACCGGTTCACCCCTCCACTTT.